This T cell receptor beta chain is from a study of blood T cell repertoires in COVID-19. In the study overall: Researchers got acute and convalescent COVID-19 samples from the United States, Italy and Spain.

V was pared by 2 bases and J by 7 bases, with 9 bases of the junction left unmatched. The CDR3 extends over 15 amino acids. Germline CDR1 reads LGHNA; CDR2 reads YNFKEQ. This clone was counted once. The assay was immunoSEQ multiplex PCR, and TCRdb's table has in-frame clones only and misses some. The sample has hundreds of thousands of clones, around four fifths seen once; the top ten hold around 8.7%. The sequencing input was peripheral blood. The chain carries TRBV4-2 and TRBJ2-7; 9 bases align to TRBD2. This TCR was sampled from a woman between 50 and 59 years old with acute or convalescent COVID-19. CDR3 sequence reads: CASSQRLADVSEQYF. DNA of the CDR3: TGTGCCAGCAGCCAACGACTAGCGGATGTTTCTGAGCAGTACTTC.